Below, 6 T cell receptor beta chains from the same sample are listed, as sequenced in a study of blood T cell repertoires in COVID-19. The protocol was immunoSEQ multiplex PCR, while the TCRdb copy is restricted to in-frame clones and leaves out a portion. This table has about 69,000 clones, more than 85% appearing once. The sequencing sample was made of peripheral blood. The source is a woman aged 55-75 years with active COVID-19.

The rearrangement links TRBV5-1 to TRBJ2-3, with a possible D match to TRBD1 (5 bases). Trimming removed 0 bases from V and 4 bases from J, with 12 bases in between. Germline CDR1 SGHRS, CDR2 YFSETQ. This CDR3 spans 15 amino acids. For the CDR3, the DNA is TGCGCCAGCAGCTTGGTTGCAGGGTATGCAGATACGCAGTATTTT. It translates to CASSLVAGYADTQYF.

The chain is built from TRBV6-6 and TRBJ2-7; 8 bases agree with TRBD2. Trimming at V came to 6 bases and at J to 5 bases, leaving 12 bases not matched to a gene. CDR3 length equals 15 residues. CDR1 is MNHNY and CDR2 is SVGAGI in the germline V gene (reference sequence). CDR3 protein: CASSLRRTSTHEQYF. CDR3 DNA sequence: TGTGCCAGCAGCCTCAGGAGGACTAGCACCCACGAGCAGTACTTC.

The J gene is TRBJ2-5, the V gene TRBV29-1; D may be TRBD2 (5 bases). V lost 1 base, J lost 6 bases, and 12 bases lay in between. Looked up from germline, CDR1 is SQVTM and CDR2 is ANQGSEA. This CDR3 is 13 amino acids long. CDR3 region: CSVEVEGWQTQYF. The DNA for the CDR3 is TGCAGCGTTGAAGTCGAGGGTTGGCAGACCCAGTACTTC.

This sequence joins TRBV19 and TRBJ2-1, with 9 positions matching TRBD2. The CDR3 totals 14 residues. In germline, CDR1 is LNHDA, CDR2 SQIVND (reference sequence). The ends lost 5 bases at V and 3 bases at J; junction bases unmatched: 2. The DNA of the CDR3 is TGTGCCAGTAGTCTTAGCGGGGGCTACAATGAGCAGTTCTTC. It encodes CASSLSGGYNEQFF.

The chain recombines TRBV2 with TRBJ2-7; a possible D gene is TRBD1 (6 bases). Deletions cut 7 bases from V and 2 bases from J, with 15 bases between. Germline assignment: CDR1 SNHLY and CDR2 FYNNEI. The CDR3 runs to 14 residues. The CDR3 loop is CASTRPQGPYEQYF. CDR3 bases: TGTGCCAGCACCAGACCACAGGGTCCCTACGAGCAGTACTTC.

This chain joins TRBV5-4 and TRBJ2-1; 10 positions agree with TRBD2. From germline, CDR1 is SGHNT and CDR2 YYREEE (reference sequence). CDR3 length: 16 amino acids. V was clipped by 4 bases and J by 4 bases; unmatched bases: 8. The CDR3 DNA follows: TGTGCCAGCAGCCGCGGAGCGGGAGGGCCTTACAATGAGCAGTTCTTC. It is translated as CASSRGAGGPYNEQFF. The variable domain in full, with the rest retrieved from reference TRBV5-4 and TRBJ2-1, is ETGVTQSPTHLIKTRGQQVTLRCSSQSGHNTVSWYQQALGQGPQFIFQYYREEENGRGNFPPRFSGLQFPNYSSELNVNALELDDSALYLCASSRGAGGPYNEQFFGPGTRLTVL.